This T cell receptor beta chain was sequenced for a study of blood T cell repertoires in COVID-19. Study as a whole: COVID-19 samples collected from the United States, Italy and Spain covered acute and convalescent phases. PBMCs, B-cell-depleted T cells, or T cells were the source of the cDNA or gDNA that made up the material.

Germline V gene sequence: CDR1 LNHDA, CDR2 SQIVND (reference sequence). Trimming took 5 bases from V and 4 from J; bases not matched to a gene: 16. This CDR3 is 20 amino acids long. Methods used by the authors: Quantification of nucleated cells was approximated via reference gene primer amplification. The data were produced by immunoSEQ multiplex PCR, yet TCRdb's version contains in-frame clones alone and is incomplete. V and J calls and clone size are as listed in that table; D and trimming were resolved from the DNA. The sample has tens of thousands of clones, around 90% seen once. This clone was seen more than once but under ten times.

This chain joins TRBV19 and TRBJ2-1, with TRBD2 matching 14 bases. The clonotype originates from a male donor with acute or convalescent COVID-19. The sample was peripheral blood. CDR3 coding DNA: TGTGCCAGTAGTGCCCTCCCGGGACTAGCGGGGGCCGGGAAATACAATGAGCAGTTCTTC. Translating it yields CASSALPGLAGAGKYNEQFF.